This entry concerns a single T cell receptor beta chain. In the original analysis: Cell counts per sample came from amplifying reference gene primers. Measured with immunoSEQ multiplex PCR; TCRdb has only the in-frame clones, and not every one. Clonal size and the V and J genes are those of that table, whereas D and trimming came from the DNA. The table shows 250,000 or so clones, with approximately 88% occurring only once. This record belongs to a study of blood T cell repertoires in COVID-19. Study-level background: Donors in the United States, Italy and Spain gave samples during acute or convalescent COVID-19. The analysed material was cDNA or gDNA that came from T cells, B-cell-depleted T cells, or PBMCs.

Trimming cost V 5 bases and J 12 bases, with 13 bases left between them. The CDR3 is made up of 11 amino acids. Germline V lookup: CDR1 SEHNR, CDR2 FQNEAQ (reference sequence). Enrolment of Seattle patients took place during active infection, and they were followed longitudinally. The V and J genes are TRBV7-9 and TRBJ2-5; D might be TRBD2 (6 bases). The sample taken for sequencing was peripheral blood. The receptor was derived from a woman aged 25 to 39 with COVID-19, enrolled during active disease. The CDR3 sequence is CASSRAGREYF. CDR3 nucleotides: TGTGCCAGCAGCCGTGCGGGACGCGAGTACTTC.